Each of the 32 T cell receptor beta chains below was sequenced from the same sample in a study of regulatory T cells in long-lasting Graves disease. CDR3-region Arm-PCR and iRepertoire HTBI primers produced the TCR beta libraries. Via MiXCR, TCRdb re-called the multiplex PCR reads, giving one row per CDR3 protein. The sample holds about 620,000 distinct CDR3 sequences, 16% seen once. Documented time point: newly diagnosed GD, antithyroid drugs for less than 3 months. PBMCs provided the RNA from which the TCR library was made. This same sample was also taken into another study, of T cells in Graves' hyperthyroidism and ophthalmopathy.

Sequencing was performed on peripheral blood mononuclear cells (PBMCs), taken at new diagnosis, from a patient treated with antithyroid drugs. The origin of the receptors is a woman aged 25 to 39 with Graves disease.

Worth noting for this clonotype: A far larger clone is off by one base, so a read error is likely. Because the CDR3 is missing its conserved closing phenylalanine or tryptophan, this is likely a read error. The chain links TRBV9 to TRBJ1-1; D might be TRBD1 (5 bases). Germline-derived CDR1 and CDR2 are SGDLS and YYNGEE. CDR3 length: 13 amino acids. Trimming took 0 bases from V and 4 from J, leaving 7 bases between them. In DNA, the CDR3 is TGTGCCAGCAGCGTAGGGGGGAGCACTGAAGCTTTCCTT. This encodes CASSVGGSTEAFL.

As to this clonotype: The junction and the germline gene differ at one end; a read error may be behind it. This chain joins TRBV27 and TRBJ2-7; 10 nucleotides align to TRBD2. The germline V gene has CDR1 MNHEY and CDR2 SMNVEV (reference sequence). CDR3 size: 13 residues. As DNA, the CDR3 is TGCGCCAGCAGCCTACTAGCGGGGTACGAGCAGTACTTC. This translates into CASSLLAGYEQYF.

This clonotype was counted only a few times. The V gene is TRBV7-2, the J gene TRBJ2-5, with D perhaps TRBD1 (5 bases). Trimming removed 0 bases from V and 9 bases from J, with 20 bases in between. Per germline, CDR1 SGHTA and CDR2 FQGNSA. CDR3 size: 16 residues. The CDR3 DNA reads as TGTGCCAGCAGCTTAGCTGGTCGACAGTCCCTTGGGGCCCAGTACTTC. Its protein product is CASSLAGRQSLGAQYF.

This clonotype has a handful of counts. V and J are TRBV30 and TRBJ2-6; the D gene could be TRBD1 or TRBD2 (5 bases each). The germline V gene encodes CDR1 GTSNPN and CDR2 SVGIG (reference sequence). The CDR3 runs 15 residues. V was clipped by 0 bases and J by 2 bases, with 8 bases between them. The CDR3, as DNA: TGTGCCTGGAGTGTACTGGGGGCTGGGGCCAACGTCCTGACTTTC. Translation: CAWSVLGAGANVLTF.

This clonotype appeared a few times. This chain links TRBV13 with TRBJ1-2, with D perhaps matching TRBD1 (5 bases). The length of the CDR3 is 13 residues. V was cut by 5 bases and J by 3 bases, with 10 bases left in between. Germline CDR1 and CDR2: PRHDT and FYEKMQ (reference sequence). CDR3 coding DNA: TGTGCCAGCAGCCGGGGCTGGGACTATGGCTACACCTTC. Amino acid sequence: CASSRGWDYGYTF. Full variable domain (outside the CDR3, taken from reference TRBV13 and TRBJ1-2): AAGVIQSPRHLIKEKRETATLKCYPIPRHDTVYWYQQGPGQDPQFLISFYEKMQSDKGSIPDRFSAQQFSDYHSELNMSSLELGDSALYFCASSRGWDYGYTFGSGTRLTVV.

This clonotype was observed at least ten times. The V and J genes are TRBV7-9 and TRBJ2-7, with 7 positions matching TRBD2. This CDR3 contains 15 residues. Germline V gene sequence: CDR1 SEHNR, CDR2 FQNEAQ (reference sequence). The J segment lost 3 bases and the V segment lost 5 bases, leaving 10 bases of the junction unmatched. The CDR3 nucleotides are TGTGCCAGCAGCAACCCGTCGCGGGGGATCTACGAGCAGTACTTC. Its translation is CASSNPSRGIYEQYF.

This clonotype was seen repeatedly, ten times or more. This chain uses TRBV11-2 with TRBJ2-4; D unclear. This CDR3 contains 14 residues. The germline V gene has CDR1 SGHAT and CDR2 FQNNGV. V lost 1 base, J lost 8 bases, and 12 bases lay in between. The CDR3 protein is CASSLVEGWHIQYF. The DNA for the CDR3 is TGTGCCAGCAGCTTAGTCGAAGGGTGGCACATTCAGTACTTC. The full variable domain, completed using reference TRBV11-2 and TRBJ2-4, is EAGVAQSPRYKIIEKRQSVAFWCNPISGHATLYWYQQILGQGPKLLIQFQNNGVVDDSQLPKDRFSAERLKGVDSTLKIQPAKLEDSAVYLCASSLVEGWHIQYFGAGTRLSVL.

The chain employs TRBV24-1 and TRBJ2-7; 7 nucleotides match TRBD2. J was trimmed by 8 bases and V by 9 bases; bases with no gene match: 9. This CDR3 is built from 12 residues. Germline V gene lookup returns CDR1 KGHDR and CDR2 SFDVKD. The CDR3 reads CATRLAELKQYF. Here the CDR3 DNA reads TGTGCCACCCGACTAGCCGAACTGAAGCAGTACTTC.

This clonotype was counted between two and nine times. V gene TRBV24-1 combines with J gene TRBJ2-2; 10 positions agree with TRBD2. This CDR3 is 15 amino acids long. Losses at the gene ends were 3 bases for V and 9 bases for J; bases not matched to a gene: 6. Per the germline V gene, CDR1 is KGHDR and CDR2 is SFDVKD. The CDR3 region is CATSDPAGGPRELFF. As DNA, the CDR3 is TGTGCCACCAGTGATCCAGCGGGAGGGCCGAGGGAGCTGTTTTTT.

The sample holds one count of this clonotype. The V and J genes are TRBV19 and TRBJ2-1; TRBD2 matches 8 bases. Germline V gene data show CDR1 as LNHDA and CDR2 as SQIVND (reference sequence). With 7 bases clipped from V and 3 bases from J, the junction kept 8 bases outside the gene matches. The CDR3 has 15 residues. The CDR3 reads CASNVGGRYYNEQFF. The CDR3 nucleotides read TGTGCCAGTAACGTTGGCGGGAGGTACTACAATGAGCAGTTCTTC.

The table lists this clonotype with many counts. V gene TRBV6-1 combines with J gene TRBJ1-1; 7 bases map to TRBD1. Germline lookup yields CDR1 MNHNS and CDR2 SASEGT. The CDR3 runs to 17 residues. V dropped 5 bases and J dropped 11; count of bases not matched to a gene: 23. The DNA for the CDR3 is TGTGCCAGCAGTCCCGCACCATACCGGGACAGAAATGTGCTGGCTTTCTTT. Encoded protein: CASSPAPYRDRNVLAFF.

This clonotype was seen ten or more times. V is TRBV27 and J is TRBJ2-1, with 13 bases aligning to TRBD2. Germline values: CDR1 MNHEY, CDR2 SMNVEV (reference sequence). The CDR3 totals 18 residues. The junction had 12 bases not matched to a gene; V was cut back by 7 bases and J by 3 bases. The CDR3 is CASTLWTSGRLVYNEQFF. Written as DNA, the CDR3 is TGTGCCAGCACTCTTTGGACTAGCGGGAGACTGGTCTACAATGAGCAGTTCTTC.

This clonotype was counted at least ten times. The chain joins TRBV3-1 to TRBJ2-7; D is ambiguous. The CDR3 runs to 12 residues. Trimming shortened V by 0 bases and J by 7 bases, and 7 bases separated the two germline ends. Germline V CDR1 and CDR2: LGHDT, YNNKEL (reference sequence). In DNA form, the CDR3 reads TGTGCCAGCAGCCAAGACGAGCGAGAGCAGTACTTC. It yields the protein CASSQDEREQYF.

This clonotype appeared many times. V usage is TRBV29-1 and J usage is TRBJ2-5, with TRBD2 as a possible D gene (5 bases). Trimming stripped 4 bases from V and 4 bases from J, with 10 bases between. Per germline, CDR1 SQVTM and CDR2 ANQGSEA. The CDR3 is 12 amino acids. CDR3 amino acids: CSVVASGETQYF. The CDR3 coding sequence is TGCAGCGTTGTAGCGAGCGGAGAGACCCAGTACTTC. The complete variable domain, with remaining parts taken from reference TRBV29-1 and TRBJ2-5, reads SAVISQKPSRDICQRGTSLTIQCQVDSQVTMMFWYRQQPGQSLTLIATANQGSEATYESGFVIDKFPISRPNLTFSTLTVSNMSPEDSSIYLCSVVASGETQYFGPGTRLLVL.

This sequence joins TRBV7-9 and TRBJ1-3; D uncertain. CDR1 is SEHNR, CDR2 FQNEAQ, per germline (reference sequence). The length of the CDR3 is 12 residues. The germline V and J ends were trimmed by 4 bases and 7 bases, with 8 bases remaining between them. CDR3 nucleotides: TGTGCCAGCAGCTCGGTCGAGAACACCATATATTTT. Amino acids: CASSSVENTIYF.

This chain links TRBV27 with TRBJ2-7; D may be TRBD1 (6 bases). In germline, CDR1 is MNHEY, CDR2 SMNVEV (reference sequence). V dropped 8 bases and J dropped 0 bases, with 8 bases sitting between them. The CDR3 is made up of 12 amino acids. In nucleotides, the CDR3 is TGTGCCAGCGGGGACACCTCCTACGAGCAGTACTTC. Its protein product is CASGDTSYEQYF.

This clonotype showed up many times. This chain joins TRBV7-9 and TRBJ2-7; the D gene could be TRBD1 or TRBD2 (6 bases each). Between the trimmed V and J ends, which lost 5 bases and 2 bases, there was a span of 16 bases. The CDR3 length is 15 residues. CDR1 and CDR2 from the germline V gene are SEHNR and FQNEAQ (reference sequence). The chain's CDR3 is CASSAGGARAYEQYF. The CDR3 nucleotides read TGTGCCAGCAGCGCCGGGGGCGCCAGAGCCTACGAGCAGTACTTC.

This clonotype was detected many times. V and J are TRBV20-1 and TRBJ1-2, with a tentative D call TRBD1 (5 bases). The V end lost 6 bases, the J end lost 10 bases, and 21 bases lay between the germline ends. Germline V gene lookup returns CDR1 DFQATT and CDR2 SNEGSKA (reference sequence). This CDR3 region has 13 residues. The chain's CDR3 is CSARGGDMHFYTF. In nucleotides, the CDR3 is TGCAGTGCCCGCGGGGGGGATATGCACTTCTACACCTTC.

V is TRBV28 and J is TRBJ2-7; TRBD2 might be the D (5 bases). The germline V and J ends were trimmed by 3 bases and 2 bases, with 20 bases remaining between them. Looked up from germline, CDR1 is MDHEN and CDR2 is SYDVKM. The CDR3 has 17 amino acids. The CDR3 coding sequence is TGTGCCAGCAGTTTGGTCTTGGGCTTAGGGAGTACCTACGAGCAGTACTTC. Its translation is CASSLVLGLGSTYEQYF.

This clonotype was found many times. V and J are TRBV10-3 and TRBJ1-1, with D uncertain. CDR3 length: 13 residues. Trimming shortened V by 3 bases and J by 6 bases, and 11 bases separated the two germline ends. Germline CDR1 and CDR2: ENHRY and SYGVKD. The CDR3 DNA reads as TGTGCCATCAGTGATAATAGGGTGGCTGAAGCTTTCTTT. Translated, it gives CAISDNRVAEAFF.

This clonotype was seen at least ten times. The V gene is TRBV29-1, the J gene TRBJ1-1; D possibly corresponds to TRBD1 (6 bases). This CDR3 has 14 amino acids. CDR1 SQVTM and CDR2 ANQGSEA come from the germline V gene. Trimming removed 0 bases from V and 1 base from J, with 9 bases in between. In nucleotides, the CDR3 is TGCAGCGTTGAAGAGGGGGCAGAGAACACTGAAGCTTTCTTT. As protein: CSVEEGAENTEAFF. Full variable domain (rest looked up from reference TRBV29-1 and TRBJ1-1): SAVISQKPSRDICQRGTSLTIQCQVDSQVTMMFWYRQQPGQSLTLIATANQGSEATYESGFVIDKFPISRPNLTFSTLTVSNMSPEDSSIYLCSVEEGAENTEAFFGQGTRLTVV.

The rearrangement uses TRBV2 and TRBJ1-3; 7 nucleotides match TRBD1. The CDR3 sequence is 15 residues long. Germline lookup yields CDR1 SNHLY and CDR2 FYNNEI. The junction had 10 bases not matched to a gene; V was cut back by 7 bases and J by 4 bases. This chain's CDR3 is CASKQQGLGGNTIYF. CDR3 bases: TGTGCCAGCAAGCAACAGGGGCTGGGAGGAAACACCATATATTTT.

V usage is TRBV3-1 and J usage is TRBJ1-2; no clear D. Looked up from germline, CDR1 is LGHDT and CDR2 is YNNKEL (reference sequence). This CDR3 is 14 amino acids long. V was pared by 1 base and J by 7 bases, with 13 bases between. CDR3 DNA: TGTGCCAGCAGCCAAGCCGTTTCAGGTGTTGGCTACACCTTC. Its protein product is CASSQAVSGVGYTF. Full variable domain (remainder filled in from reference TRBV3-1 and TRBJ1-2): DTAVSQTPKYLVTQMGNDKSIKCEQNLGHDTMYWYKQDSKKFLKIMFSYNNKELIINETVPNRFSPKSPDKAHLNLHINSLELGDSAVYFCASSQAVSGVGYTFGSGTRLTVV.

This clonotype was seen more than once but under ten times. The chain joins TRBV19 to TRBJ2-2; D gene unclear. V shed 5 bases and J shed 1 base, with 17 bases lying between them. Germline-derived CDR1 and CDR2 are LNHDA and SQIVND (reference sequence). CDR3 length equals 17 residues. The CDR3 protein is CASSARGSRLNTGELFF. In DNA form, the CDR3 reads TGTGCCAGTAGTGCCCGAGGAAGTAGGTTGAACACCGGGGAGCTGTTTTTT.

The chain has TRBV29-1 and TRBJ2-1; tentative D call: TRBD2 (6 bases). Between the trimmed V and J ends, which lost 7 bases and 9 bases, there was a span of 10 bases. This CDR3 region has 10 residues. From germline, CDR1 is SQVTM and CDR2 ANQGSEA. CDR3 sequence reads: CSAGGVEQFF. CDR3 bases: TGCAGCGCCGGCGGGGTTGAGCAGTTCTTC.

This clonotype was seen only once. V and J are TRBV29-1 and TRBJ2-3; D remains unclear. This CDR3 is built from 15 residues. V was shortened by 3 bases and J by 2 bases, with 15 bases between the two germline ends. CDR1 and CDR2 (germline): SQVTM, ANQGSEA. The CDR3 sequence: CSVDEASRNTDTQYF. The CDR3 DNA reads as TGCAGCGTTGATGAAGCGAGCAGGAACACAGATACGCAGTATTTT.

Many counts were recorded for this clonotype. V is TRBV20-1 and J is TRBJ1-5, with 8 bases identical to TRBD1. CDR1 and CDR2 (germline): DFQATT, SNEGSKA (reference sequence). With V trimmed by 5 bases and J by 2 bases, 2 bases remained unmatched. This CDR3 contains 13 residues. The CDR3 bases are TGCAGTGCTGGACAGGGCGGCAATCAGCCCCAGCATTTT. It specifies CSAGQGGNQPQHF.

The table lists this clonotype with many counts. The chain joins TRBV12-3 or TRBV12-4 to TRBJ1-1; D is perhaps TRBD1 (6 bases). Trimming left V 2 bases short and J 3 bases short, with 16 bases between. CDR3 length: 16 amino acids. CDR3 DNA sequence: TGTGCCAGCAGTTTAAGAAGGGGGTTGACGGACACTGAAGCTTTCTTT. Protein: CASSLRRGLTDTEAFF.

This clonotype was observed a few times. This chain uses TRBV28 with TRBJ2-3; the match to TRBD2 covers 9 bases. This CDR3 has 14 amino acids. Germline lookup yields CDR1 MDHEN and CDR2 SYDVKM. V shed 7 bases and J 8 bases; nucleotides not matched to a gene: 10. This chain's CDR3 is CASIEREARSTQYF. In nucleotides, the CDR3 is TGTGCCAGCATCGAGCGGGAGGCCAGGAGTACGCAGTATTTT.

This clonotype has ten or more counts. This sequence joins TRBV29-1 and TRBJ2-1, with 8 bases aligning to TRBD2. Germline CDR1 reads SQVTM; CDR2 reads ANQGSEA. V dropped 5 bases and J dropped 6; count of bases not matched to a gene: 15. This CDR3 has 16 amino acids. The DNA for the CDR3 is TGCAGCGTTCCGAACGGGGGGGGAGGCCAAACCAATGAGCAGTTCTTC. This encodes CSVPNGGGGQTNEQFF.

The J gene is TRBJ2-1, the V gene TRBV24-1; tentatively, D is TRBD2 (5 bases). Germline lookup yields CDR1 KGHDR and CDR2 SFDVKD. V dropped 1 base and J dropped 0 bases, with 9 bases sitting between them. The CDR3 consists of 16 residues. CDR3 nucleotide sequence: TGTGCCACCAGTGATTTAGCGGTCAGCTCCTACAATGAGCAGTTCTTC. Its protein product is CATSDLAVSSYNEQFF.

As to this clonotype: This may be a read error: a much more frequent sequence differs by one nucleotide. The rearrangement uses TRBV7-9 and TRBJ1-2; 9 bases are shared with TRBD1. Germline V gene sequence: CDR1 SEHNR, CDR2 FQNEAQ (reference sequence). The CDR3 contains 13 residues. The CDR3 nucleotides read TGTGCCAACAGCACCGGGACAGGGTATGGCTACACCTTC. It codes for CANSTGTGYGYTF.